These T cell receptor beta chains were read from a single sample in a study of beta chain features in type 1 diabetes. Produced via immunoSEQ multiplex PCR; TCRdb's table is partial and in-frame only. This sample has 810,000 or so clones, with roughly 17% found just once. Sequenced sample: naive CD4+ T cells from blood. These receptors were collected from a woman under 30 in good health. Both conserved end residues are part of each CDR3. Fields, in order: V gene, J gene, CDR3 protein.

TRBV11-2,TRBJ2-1,CASSSSQGASYNEQFF
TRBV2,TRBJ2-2,CASSGLALTGELFF
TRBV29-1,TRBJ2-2,CSVAGQLTSGELFF
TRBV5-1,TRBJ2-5,CASSFGSKETQYF
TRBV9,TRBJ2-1,CASSVVQGSNEQFF
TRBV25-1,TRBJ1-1,CASSATGAANTEAFF
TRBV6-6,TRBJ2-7,CASRRGTGPYEQYF
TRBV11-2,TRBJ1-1,CASSLVGNSQYAAFF
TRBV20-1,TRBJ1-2,CSVAGYGYTF
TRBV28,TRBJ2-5,CASGEVTPGETQYF
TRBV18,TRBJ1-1,CASSPGQKNTEAFF
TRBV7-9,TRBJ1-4,CASSSGDRGYNEKLFF
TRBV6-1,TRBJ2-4,CASSEKRDIAKNIQYF
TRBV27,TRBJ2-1,CASSISGLLYNEQFF
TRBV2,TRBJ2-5,CASSRRVAGGSDVTQYF
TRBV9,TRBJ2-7,CASSPEGQGAYEQYF
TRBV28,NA,CASSVTGGWNEQYF
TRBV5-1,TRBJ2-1,CASSGPYNEQFF
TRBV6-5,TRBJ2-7,CASSYRRESEQYF
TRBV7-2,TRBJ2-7,CASSLARRNYEQYF
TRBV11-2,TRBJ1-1,CASSSSRALNTEAFF
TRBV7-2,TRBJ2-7,CASSSRSGAYEQYF
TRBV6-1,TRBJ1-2,CASATAANYGYTF
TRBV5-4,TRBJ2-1,CASSLDLVGGRNEQFF
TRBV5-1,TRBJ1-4,CASSSRTNEKLFF
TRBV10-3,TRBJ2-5,CAISGGNRQETQYF
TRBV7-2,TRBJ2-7,CASSLGSPGQGAPEQYF
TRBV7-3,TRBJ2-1,CASSLIAGGQSRKFF
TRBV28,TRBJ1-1,CASRSSGTGGFGAFF
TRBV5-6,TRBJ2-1,CASSPTSGRDNEQFF
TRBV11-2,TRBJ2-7,CASSRQGAIGWYEQYF
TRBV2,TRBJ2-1,CASNPLGTGGFNEQFF
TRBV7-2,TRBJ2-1,CASRPGQGYNEQFF
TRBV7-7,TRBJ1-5,CASSLKMWEGPLINQPQHF
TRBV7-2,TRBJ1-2,CASSPAIGAVGYTF
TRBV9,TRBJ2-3,CASSDSGHSSTDTQYF
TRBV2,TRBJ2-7,CASAFDILEQYF
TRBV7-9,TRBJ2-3,CASSLGIAGLGITDTQYF
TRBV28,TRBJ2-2,CASGLANTGELFF
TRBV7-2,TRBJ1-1,CASSRWTGEAFF
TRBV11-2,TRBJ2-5,CASSLSRNQETQYF
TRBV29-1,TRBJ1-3,CSVARDRGSGNTIYF
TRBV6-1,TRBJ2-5,CASSEHRTLSQETQYF
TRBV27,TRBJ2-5,CASSLGSGGGETQYF
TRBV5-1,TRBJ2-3,CASSLRGQGSDTQYF
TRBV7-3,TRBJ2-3,CASQSGPTDTQYF
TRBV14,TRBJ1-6,CASSTRISPLHF
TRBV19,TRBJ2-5,CASSISPNSGTQYF
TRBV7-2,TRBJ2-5,CASSLGASGGETQYF
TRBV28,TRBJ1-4,CASSSVAGNVEKLFF
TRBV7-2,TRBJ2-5,CASRFGMGAGEETQYF
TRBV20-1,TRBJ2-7,CSASQQYEQYF
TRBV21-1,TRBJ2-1,CASSKSASGRTNEQFF
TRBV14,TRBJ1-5,CASSSLLNRDSRRVNQPQHF
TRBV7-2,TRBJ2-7,CASSPDRPTYEQYF
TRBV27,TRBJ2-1,CASSPPTATSGRGEQFF
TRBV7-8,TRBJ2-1,CASSLGGISYNEQFF
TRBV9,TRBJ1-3,CASKQAGASGNTIYF